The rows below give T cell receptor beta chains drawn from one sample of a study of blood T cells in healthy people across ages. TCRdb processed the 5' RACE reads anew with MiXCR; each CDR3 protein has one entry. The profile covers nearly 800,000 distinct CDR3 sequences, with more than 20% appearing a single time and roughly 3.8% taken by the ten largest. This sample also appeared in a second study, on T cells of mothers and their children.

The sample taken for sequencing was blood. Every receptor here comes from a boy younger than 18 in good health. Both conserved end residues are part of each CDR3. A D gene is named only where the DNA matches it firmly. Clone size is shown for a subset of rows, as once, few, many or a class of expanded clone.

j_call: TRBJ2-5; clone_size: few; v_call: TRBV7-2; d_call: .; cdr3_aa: CASSSPGRQETQYF; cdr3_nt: TGTGCCAGCAGCTCCCCGGGGAGGCAAGAGACCCAGTACTTC
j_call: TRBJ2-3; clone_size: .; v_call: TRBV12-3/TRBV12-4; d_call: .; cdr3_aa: CASSSRGLAGRTDTQYF; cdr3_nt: TGTGCCAGCAGTTCCAGGGGATTAGCGGGTCGCACAGATACGCAGTATTTT
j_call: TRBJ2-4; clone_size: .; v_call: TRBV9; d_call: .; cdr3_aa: CASSPRAPSENIQYF; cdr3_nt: TGTGCCAGCAGCCCCCGGGCCCCATCGGAAAACATTCAGTACTTC
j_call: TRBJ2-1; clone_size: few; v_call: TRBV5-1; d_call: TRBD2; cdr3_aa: CASSGWTSGRADEQFF; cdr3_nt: TGCGCCAGCAGCGGCTGGACTAGCGGGAGGGCCGATGAGCAGTTCTTC
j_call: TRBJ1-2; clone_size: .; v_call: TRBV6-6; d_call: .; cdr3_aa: CASSYSTLTANYGYTF; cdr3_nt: TGTGCCAGCAGTTACTCTACCCTTACAGCTAACTATGGCTACACCTTC
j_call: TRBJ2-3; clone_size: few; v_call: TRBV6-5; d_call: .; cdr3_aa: CASSRGGHDTQYF; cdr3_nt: TGTGCCAGCAGCCGCGGAGGCCACGATACGCAGTATTTT
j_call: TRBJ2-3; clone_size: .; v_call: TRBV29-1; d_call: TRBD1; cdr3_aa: CSAPGQGLDTQYF; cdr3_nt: TGCAGCGCACCGGGACAGGGTCTTGATACGCAGTATTTT
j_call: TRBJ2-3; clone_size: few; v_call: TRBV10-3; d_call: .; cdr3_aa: CATSLRNTDTQYF; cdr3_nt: TGTGCCACCAGCCTCAGGAACACAGATACGCAGTATTTT
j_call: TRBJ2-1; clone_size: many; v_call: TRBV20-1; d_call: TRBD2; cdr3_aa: CSATEILSWTSGAGEQFF; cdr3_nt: TGCAGTGCTACCGAAATTTTATCCTGGACTAGCGGGGCTGGTGAGCAGTTCTTC
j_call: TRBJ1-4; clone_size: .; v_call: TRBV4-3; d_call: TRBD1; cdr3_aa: CASSQDRPSVAGGIGELFF; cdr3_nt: TGCGCCAGCAGCCAGGACAGGCCTTCTGTGGCAGGGGGGATTGGAGAACTGTTTTTT
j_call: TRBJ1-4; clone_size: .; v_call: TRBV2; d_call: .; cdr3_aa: CASKEVATNEKLFF; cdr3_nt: TGTGCCAGCAAGGAGGTCGCAACTAATGAAAAACTGTTTTTT
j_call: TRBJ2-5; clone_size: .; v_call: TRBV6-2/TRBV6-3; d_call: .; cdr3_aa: CASRPVGDQETQYF; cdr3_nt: TGTGCCAGCAGGCCAGTGGGTGACCAAGAGACCCAGTACTTC
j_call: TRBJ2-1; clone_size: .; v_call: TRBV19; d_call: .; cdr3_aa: CASNKDPPSYNEQFF; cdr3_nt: TGTGCCAGCAATAAGGACCCACCTTCCTACAATGAGCAGTTCTTC
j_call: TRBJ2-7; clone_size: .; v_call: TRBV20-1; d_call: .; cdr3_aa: CSARDYLYEQYF; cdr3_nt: TGCAGTGCTAGGGACTACCTCTACGAGCAGTACTTC
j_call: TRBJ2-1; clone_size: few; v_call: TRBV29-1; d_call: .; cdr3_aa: CSAQGRTIYNEQFF; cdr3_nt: TGCAGCGCACAGGGGAGGACAATTTACAATGAGCAGTTCTTC
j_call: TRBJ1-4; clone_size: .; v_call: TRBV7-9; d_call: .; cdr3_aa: CASSPPGSWGSGNEKLFF; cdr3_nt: TGTGCCAGCAGCCCACCGGGTTCATGGGGGAGCGGTAATGAAAAACTGTTTTTT
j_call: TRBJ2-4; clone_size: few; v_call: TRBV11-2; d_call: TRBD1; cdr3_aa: CASSLGQGVAKNIQYF; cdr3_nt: TGTGCCAGCAGCTTAGGACAGGGTGTGGCCAAAAACATTCAGTACTTC
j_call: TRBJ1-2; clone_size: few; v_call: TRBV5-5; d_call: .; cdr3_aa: CASSLGDVGLAGYTF; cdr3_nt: TGTGCCAGCAGCTTGGGCGACGTAGGTTTGGCTGGCTACACCTTC
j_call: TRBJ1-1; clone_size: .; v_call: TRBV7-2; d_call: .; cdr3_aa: CASSRRTDTEAFF; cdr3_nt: TGTGCCAGCAGCCGGCGGACGGACACTGAAGCTTTCTTT
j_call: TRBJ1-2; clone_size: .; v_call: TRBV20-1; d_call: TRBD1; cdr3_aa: CSATDLRGLLNYGYTF; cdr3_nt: TGCAGTGCTACAGACCTCAGGGGGCTCCTTAACTATGGCTACACCTTC
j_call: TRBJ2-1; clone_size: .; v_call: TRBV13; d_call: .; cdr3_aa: CASSPGVVYNEQFF; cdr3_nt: TGTGCCAGCAGCCCGGGTGTTGTCTACAATGAGCAGTTCTTC
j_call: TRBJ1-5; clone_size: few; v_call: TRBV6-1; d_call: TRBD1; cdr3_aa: CASSRRDRGGSNQPQHF; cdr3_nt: TGTGCCAGCAGTCGCCGGGACAGGGGAGGTAGCAATCAGCCCCAGCATTTT
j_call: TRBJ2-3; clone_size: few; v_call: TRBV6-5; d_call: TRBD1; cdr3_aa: CASRRTGSTDTQYF; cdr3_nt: TGTGCCAGCAGGAGGACAGGGAGCACAGATACGCAGTATTTT
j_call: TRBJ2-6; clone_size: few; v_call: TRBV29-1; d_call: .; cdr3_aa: CSVEGRGASGANVLTF; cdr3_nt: TGCAGCGTTGAAGGGAGAGGGGCCTCTGGGGCCAACGTCCTGACTTTC
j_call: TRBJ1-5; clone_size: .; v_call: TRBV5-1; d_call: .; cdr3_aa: CASSLRDQRDQPQHF; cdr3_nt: TGCGCCAGCAGCTTGAGGGATCAGCGGGATCAGCCCCAGCATTTT
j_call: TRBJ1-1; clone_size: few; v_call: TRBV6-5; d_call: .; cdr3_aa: CASSYSKEQPNTETFF; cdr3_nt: TGTGCCAGCAGTTACTCAAAGGAACAGCCGAACACTGAAACTTTCTTT
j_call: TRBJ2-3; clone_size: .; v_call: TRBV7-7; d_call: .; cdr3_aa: CASSLEGRITDTQYF; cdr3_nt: TGTGCTAGCAGCTTAGAGGGCCGGATCACAGATACGCAGTATTTT